The 12 T cell receptor beta chains below were found in one sample sequenced in a study of siplizumab effects on memory and regulatory T cells. Libraries were prepared by immunoSEQ multiplex PCR; TCRdb keeps only in-frame clonotypes and omits some of them. Among 95,000 to 100,000 clones listed, roughly 91% were seen once. The sample taken for sequencing was non-Treg CD4+ T cells sorted from blood. Every receptor here comes from a human donor in good health.

CDR3 amino acids: CSAIGQGATDTQYF. CDR3 nucleotide sequence: TGCAGCGCCATCGGACAGGGGGCGACAGATACGCAGTATTTT. The V and J genes are TRBV29-1 and TRBJ2-3, with TRBD1 matching 11 bases. This CDR3 is 14 amino acids long. Trimming cost V 7 bases and J 3 bases; bases outside gene matches: 6. Germline lookup yields CDR1 SQVTM and CDR2 ANQGSEA.

The chain joins TRBV6-5 to TRBJ2-5, with a weak D call TRBD2 (7 bases). Germline CDR1 and CDR2: MNHEY and SVGAGI. CDR3 length: 15 amino acids. The germline V and J ends were trimmed by 5 bases and 2 bases, with 15 bases remaining between them. This chain's CDR3 is CASSRPRGGQETQYF. The DNA for the CDR3 is TGTGCCAGCAGTAGGCCAAGGGGGGGGCAAGAGACCCAGTACTTC.

This clone was counted once. V is TRBV2 and J is TRBJ2-3; no definite D call. The V end lost 0 bases, the J end lost 5 bases, and 15 bases lay between the germline ends. The CDR3 has 16 residues. CDR1 is SNHLY, CDR2 FYNNEI, per germline. This CDR3 is CASSEALTTSGDTQYF. CDR3 nucleotides: TGTGCCAGCAGTGAAGCGCTCACAACCTCGGGAGATACGCAGTATTTT. The whole variable domain, remainder taken from reference TRBV2 and TRBJ2-3, is EPEVTQTPSHQVTQMGQEVILRCVPISNHLYFYWYRQILGQKVEFLVSFYNNEISEKSEIFDDQFSVERPDGSNFTLKIRSTKLEDSAMYFCASSEALTTSGDTQYFGPGTRLTVL.

This clone was seen just once. As DNA, the CDR3 is TGTGCCTGGAGTGGGGGAAACACCATATATTTT. This gives the protein CAWSGGNTIYF. J is TRBJ1-3 and V is TRBV30, with D unresolved. V lost 1 base and J 4 bases, leaving 2 bases between the germline ends. The CDR3 totals 11 residues. The germline gives CDR1 GTSNPN, CDR2 SVGIG (reference sequence).

This chain joins TRBV4-1 and TRBJ2-3, with 7 bases matching TRBD1. The germline V gene encodes CDR1 MGHRA and CDR2 YSYEKL. CDR3 length: 15 residues. The trim removed 5 bases at V and 1 base at J, leaving 6 bases unmatched. Here the CDR3 reads CASSLQGVGTDTQYF. The CDR3 DNA reads as TGCGCCAGCAGCTTGCAGGGGGTGGGCACAGATACGCAGTATTTT.

The V gene is TRBV29-1, the J gene TRBJ2-1; D may be TRBD2 (5 bases). V lost 8 bases and J 0 bases, leaving 8 bases between the germline ends. Per the germline V gene, CDR1 is SQVTM and CDR2 is ANQGSEA. CDR3 length: 12 amino acids. The CDR3 loop is CSLASSYNEQFF. The CDR3 DNA is TGCAGCCTAGCCAGCTCCTACAATGAGCAGTTCTTC.

This sequence joins TRBV7-3 and TRBJ2-4; possibly TRBD2 for D (6 bases). This CDR3 spans 14 amino acids. Germline V lookup: CDR1 SGHTA, CDR2 FQGTGA. V dropped 0 bases and J dropped 3 bases, with 6 bases sitting between them. The CDR3 nucleotides read TGTGCCAGCAGCTTAACGGGGGGCAAAAACATTCAGTACTTC. Encoded protein: CASSLTGGKNIQYF.

V and J are TRBV5-4 and TRBJ2-1, with 10 bases lining up with TRBD2. The V and J ends lost 6 bases and 10 bases, in that order; junction bases with no gene match: 13. Germline assignment: CDR1 SGHNT and CDR2 YYREEE (reference sequence). The CDR3 extends over 15 amino acids. The CDR3 is CASKPGLAFSHEQFF. The CDR3 DNA reads TGTGCCAGCAAGCCGGGACTAGCGTTCAGCCACGAGCAGTTCTTC.

The chain employs TRBV10-2 and TRBJ2-1; perhaps TRBD1 as D (6 bases). With 3 bases removed from V and 3 bases from J, the gap between germline ends came to 12 bases. Germline values: CDR1 WSHSY, CDR2 SAAADI. The CDR3 is 15 amino acids. CDR3 nucleotide sequence: TGCGCCAGCAGTGACAGGGGCCGCCACTACAATGAGCAGTTCTTC. It yields the protein CASSDRGRHYNEQFF.

This chain uses TRBV6-1 with TRBJ1-4; 10 nucleotides align to TRBD1. V gave up 5 bases and J gave up 8 bases; unmatched junction bases: 5. CDR1 is MNHNS and CDR2 is SASEGT in the germline V gene. There are 14 residues in the CDR3. For the CDR3, the DNA is TGTGCCAGCAGTTGGGACAGGGGAGGAGAAAAACTGTTTTTT. Encoded protein: CASSWDRGGEKLFF.

The chain recombines TRBV29-1 with TRBJ1-1; D unresolved. Germline CDR1 and CDR2: SQVTM and ANQGSEA. The V and J ends lost 7 bases and 1 base respectively, with 10 bases between them. The CDR3 sequence is 12 residues long. CDR3 protein: CSGRWGNTEAFF. CDR3 bases: TGCAGCGGGAGGTGGGGGAACACTGAAGCTTTCTTT.

The rearrangement links TRBV18 to TRBJ1-5; 7 bases align to TRBD1. Germline V gene data show CDR1 as KGHSH and CDR2 as LQKENI. The length of the CDR3 is 17 residues. Trimming took 4 bases from V and 3 from J; bases not matched to a gene: 12. The CDR3 is CASSLIGGANYNQPQHF. CDR3 sequence (DNA): TGTGCCAGCTCACTTATAGGGGGCGCGAATTACAATCAGCCCCAGCATTTT.